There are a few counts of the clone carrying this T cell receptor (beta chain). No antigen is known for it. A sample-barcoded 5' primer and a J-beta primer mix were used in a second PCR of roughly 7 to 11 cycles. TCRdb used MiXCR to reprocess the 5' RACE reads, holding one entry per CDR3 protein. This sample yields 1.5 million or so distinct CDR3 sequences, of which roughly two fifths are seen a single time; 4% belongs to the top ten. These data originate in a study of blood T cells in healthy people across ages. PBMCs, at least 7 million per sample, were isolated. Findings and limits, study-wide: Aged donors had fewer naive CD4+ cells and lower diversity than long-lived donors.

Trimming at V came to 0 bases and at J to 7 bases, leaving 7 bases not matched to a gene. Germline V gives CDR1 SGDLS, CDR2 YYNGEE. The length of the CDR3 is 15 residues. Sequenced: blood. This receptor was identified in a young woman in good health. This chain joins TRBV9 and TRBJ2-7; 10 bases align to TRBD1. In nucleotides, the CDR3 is TGTGCCAGCAGCGTAGTAGGGACAGGGGTCAATGAGCAGTACTTC. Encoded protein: CASSVVGTGVNEQYF.